The TCR beta chain under discussion was sequenced for a study of blood T cell repertoires in COVID-19. Germline V gene lookup returns CDR1 SGHRS and CDR2 YFSETQ. This CDR3 has 17 amino acids. Trimming took 4 bases from V and 2 from J; bases not matched to a gene: 5. Only in-frame clones appear in the TCRdb table, and some are missing; sequencing was by immunoSEQ multiplex PCR. The table has roughly 240,000 clones, 65% to 90% seen once. This sequence joins TRBV5-1 and TRBJ2-3, with 15 bases that match TRBD2. The receptor was derived from a man between 45 and 60 years old with COVID-19, enrolled during active disease. The sample was peripheral blood. The CDR3 DNA sequence: TGCGCCAGCAGCCAAGGGACTAGCGGGGGGATCACAGATACGCAGTATTTT. Amino acids: CASSQGTSGGITDTQYF.